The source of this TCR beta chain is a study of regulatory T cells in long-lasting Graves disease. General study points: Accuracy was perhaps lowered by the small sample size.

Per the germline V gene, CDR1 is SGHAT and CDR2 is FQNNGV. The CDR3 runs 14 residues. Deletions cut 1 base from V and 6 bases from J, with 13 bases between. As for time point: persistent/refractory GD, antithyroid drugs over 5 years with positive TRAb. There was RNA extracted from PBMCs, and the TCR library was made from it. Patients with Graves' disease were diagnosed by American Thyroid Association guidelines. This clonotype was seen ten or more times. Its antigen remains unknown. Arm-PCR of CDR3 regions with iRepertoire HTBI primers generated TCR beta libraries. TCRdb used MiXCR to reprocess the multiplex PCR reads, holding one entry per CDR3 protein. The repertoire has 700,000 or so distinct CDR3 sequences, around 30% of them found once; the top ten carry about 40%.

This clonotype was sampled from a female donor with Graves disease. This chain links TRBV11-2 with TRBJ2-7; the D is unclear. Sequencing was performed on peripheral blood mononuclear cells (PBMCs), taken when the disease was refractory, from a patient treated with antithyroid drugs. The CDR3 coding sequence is TGTGCCAGCAGCTTAGGGGTGAGGTCCGTCGAGCAGTACTTC. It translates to CASSLGVRSVEQYF.